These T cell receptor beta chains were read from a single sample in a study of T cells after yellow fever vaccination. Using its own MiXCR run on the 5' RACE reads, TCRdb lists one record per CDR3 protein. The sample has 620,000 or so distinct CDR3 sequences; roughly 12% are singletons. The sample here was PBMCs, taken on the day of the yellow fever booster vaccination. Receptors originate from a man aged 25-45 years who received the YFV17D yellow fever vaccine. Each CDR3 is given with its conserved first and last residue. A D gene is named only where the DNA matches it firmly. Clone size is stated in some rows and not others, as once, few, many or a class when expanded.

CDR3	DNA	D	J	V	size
CSAQIGGGGPPAEETQYF	TGCAGTGCCCAAATAGGGGGAGGCGGGCCCCCGGCCGAGGAGACCCAGTACTTC	.	TRBJ2-5	TRBV20-1	.
CSVPMGLLEVDEQFF	TGCAGTGTTCCCATGGGACTTCTTGAGGTCGATGAGCAGTTCTTC	.	TRBJ2-1	TRBV20-1	.
CASWREGVGELFF	TGTGCCAGCTGGCGGGAGGGGGTCGGGGAGCTGTTTTTT	TRBD2	TRBJ2-2	TRBV6-6	few
CASRLSSTSYNEQFF	TGTGCCAGCAGACTTAGCTCGACCTCCTACAATGAGCAGTTCTTC	.	TRBJ2-1	TRBV27	.
CASSRHTSGRAYEQYF	TGTGCCAGCAGCCGACACACTAGCGGGAGGGCCTACGAGCAGTACTTC	TRBD2	TRBJ2-7	TRBV7-2	many
CASSLMVASGILNNEQFF	TGTGCCAGCAGCTTGATGGTGGCTAGCGGGATACTGAACAATGAGCAGTTCTTC	TRBD2	TRBJ2-1	TRBV7-6	many
CSARHFTDTQYF	TGCAGTGCTAGACACTTCACAGATACGCAGTATTTT	.	TRBJ2-3	TRBV20-1	few
CASSLEGGYTEAFF	TGTGCCAGCAGCTTAGAGGGGGGGTACACTGAAGCTTTCTTT	.	TRBJ1-1	TRBV7-2	.
CSVPLDRSSRETQYF	TGCAGCGTTCCCCTGGACAGGTCGTCGAGAGAGACCCAGTACTTC	TRBD1	TRBJ2-5	TRBV29-1	few
CASSYDKFGLSNQPQHF	TGTGCCAGCAGTTACGACAAGTTCGGCCTAAGCAATCAGCCCCAGCATTTT	.	TRBJ1-5	TRBV6-5	few